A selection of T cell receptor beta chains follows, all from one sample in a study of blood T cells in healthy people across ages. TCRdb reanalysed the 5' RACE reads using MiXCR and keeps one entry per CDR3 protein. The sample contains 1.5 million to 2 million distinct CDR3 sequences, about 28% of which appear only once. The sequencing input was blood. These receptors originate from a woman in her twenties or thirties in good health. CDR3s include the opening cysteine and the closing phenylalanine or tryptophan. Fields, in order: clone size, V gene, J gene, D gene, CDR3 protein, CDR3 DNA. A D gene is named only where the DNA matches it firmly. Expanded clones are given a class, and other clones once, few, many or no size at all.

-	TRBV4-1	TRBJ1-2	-	CASSQRTLANYDYTF	TGCGCCAGCAGCCAAAGGACACTAGCTAACTATGACTACACCTTC
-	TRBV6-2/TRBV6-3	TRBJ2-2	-	CASTKYSGNTGELFF	TGTGCCAGCACCAAGTATAGCGGGAACACCGGGGAGCTGTTTTTT
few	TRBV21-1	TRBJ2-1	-	CASSKFSRTGDYNEQFF	TGTGCCAGCAGCAAATTTAGTAGGACAGGGGACTACAATGAGCAGTTCTTC
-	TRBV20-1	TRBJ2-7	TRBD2	CSANSGNAYEQYF	TGCAGTGCTAATAGCGGGAACGCCTACGAGCAGTACTTC
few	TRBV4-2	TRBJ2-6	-	CASSPSFWGAGANVLTF	TGTGCCAGCAGCCCGTCCTTTTGGGGGGCCGGGGCCAACGTCCTGACTTTC
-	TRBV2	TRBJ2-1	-	CASSEEGLAKTLSYNEQFF	TGTGCCAGCAGTGAAGAGGGACTGGCCAAGACTCTCTCCTACAATGAGCAGTTCTTC
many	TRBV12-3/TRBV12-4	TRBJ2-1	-	CASSLRPLNEEQFF	TGTGCCAGCAGTTTGCGGCCCCTCAATGAGGAGCAGTTCTTC
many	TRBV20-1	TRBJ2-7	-	CSASIRLEAYEQYF	TGCAGTGCTAGTATCCGGCTAGAGGCGTACGAGCAGTACTTC
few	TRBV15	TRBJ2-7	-	CATSRDPGRSYEQYF	TGTGCCACCAGCAGAGATCCCGGACGGTCCTACGAGCAGTACTTC
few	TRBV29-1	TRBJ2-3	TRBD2	CSVSLAGGGDTQYF	TGCAGCGTGAGTTTAGCGGGAGGCGGGGATACGCAGTATTTT
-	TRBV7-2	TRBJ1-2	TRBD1	CASSLGRGEGYTF	TGTGCCAGCAGCTTAGGCAGGGGGGAAGGGTACACCTTC
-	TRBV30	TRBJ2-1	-	CAWSILEEHNEQFF	TGTGCCTGGAGTATCCTTGAAGAGCACAATGAGCAGTTCTTC
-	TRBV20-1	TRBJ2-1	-	CSARDYSYNEQFF	TGCAGTGCCCGCGACTATTCCTACAATGAGCAGTTCTTC
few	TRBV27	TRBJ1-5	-	CASSLGIFQPQHF	TGTGCCAGCAGTTTGGGGATTTTTCAACCCCAGCATTTT
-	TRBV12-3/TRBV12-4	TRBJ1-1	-	CASSPSWNTEAFF	TGTGCCAGCAGCCCGAGCTGGAACACTGAAGCTTTCTTT
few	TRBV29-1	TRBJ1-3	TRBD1	CSVETGSSTSGNTIYF	TGCAGCGTTGAGACAGGGAGTAGCACTTCTGGAAACACCATATATTTT
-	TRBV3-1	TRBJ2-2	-	CASSQGISGELFF	TGTGCCAGCAGCCAGGGGATATCCGGGGAGCTGTTTTTT
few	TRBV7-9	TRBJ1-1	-	CASSLGRTSEAFF	TGTGCCAGCAGCTTGGGAAGAACAAGTGAAGCTTTCTTT
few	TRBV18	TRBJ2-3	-	CASSPPSILPQYF	TGTGCCAGCTCACCACCTTCCATCCTCCCGCAGTATTTT
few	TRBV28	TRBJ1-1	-	CAVAPWGRNTEAFF	TGTGCCGTAGCTCCCTGGGGAAGGAACACTGAAGCTTTCTTT
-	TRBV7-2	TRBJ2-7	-	CASSFNAGSYEQYF	TGTGCCAGCAGCTTTAACGCCGGCTCCTACGAGCAGTACTTC
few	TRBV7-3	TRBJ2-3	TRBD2	CASSVTSGGETDTQYF	TGTGCCAGCAGCGTCACTAGCGGGGGGGAAACAGATACGCAGTATTTT
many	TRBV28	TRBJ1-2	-	CASSLRGYGYTF	TGTGCCAGCAGCTTGAGGGGGTATGGCTACACCTTC
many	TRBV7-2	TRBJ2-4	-	CASSLMGGLAKNIQYF	TGTGCCAGCAGCTTAATGGGGGGCCTAGCCAAAAACATTCAGTACTTC
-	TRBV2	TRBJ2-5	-	CASSADTKETQYF	TGTGCCAGCAGCGCCGACACAAAAGAGACCCAGTACTTC
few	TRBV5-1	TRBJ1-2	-	CASSLVQIPNNYGYTF	TGCGCCAGCAGCTTGGTCCAGATCCCCAATAACTATGGCTACACCTTC
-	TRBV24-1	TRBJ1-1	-	CATSSSEAFF	TGTGCCACCAGTAGCTCGGAGGCTTTCTTT
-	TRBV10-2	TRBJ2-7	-	CASSERRELQYF	TGCGCCAGCAGTGAGAGGAGGGAACTCCAGTACTTC
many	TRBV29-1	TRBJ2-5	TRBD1	CSVEMDRGHRETQYF	TGCAGCGTTGAAATGGACAGGGGGCATCGAGAGACCCAGTACTTC
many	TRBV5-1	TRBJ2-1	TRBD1	CASSSGTGDNEQFF	TGCGCCAGCAGCTCTGGGACAGGGGACAATGAGCAGTTCTTC
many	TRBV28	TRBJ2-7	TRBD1	CASSLPTGTGGAHEQYF	TGTGCCAGCAGTTTACCCACCGGGACAGGGGGCGCCCACGAGCAGTACTTC
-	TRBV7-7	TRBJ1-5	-	CASPHGYLSGNQPQHF	TGTGCCAGCCCCCACGGATACCTATCGGGCAATCAGCCCCAGCATTTT
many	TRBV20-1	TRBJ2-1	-	CSARVPGLFNEQFF	TGCAGTGCTAGAGTTCCTGGACTCTTCAATGAGCAGTTCTTC
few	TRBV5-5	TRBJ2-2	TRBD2	CASSLAAGGTGELFF	TGTGCCAGCAGCTTGGCCGCGGGAGGGACCGGGGAGCTGTTTTTT
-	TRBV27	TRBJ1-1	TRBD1	CASRRDRVDTEAFF	TGTGCCAGCAGGCGGGACAGGGTAGACACTGAAGCTTTCTTT
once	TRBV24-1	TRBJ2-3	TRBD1	CATSAQGVQDTQYF	TGTGCCACCAGCGCGCAGGGGGTTCAGGATACGCAGTATTTT
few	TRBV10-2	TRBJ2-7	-	CASSVPPLEQYF	TGCGCCAGCAGTGTACCTCCGCTCGAGCAGTACTTC
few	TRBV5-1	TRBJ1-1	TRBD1	CASSKTWDRGRVDTEAFF	TGCGCCAGCAGTAAGACGTGGGACAGGGGGCGTGTTGACACTGAAGCTTTCTTT
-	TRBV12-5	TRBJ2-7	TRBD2	CASGKARTSDDEQYF	TGTGCTAGTGGCAAAGCCAGGACTAGCGACGACGAGCAGTACTTC
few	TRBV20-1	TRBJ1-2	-	CSAASGPTF	TGCAGTGCTGCTTCTGGGCCCACCTTC
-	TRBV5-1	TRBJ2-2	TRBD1	CASSPDRAGNTGELFF	TGCGCCAGCAGCCCGGACAGGGCGGGGAACACCGGGGAGCTGTTTTTT
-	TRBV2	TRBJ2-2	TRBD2	CASSEGRGGTGELFF	TGTGCCAGCAGCGAGGGACGGGGAGGGACCGGGGAGCTGTTTTTT
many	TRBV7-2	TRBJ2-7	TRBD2	CASSLGLAGSYEQYF	TGTGCCAGCAGCTTGGGACTAGCGGGCTCCTACGAGCAGTACTTC
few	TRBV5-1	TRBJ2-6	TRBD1	CASGLTGTGTSGANVLTF	TGCGCCAGCGGGCTTACCGGGACAGGGACATCTGGGGCCAACGTCCTGACTTTC
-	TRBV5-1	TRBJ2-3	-	CASSHPASTSTDTQYF	TGCGCCAGCAGCCACCCCGCTTCCACTAGCACAGATACGCAGTATTTT
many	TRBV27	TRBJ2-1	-	CASSWVGGEQFF	TGTGCCAGCAGTTGGGTTGGGGGTGAGCAGTTCTTC
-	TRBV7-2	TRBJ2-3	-	CASIQEGSDTQYF	TGTGCCAGCATCCAAGAGGGTTCAGATACGCAGTATTTT
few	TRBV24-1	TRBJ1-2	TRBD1	CATSDPGQGPGYTF	TGTGCCACCAGTGATCCGGGACAGGGACCAGGCTACACCTTC
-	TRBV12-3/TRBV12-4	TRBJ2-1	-	CASRNVRGYNEQFF	TGTGCCAGCAGAAACGTCCGGGGATACAATGAGCAGTTCTTC
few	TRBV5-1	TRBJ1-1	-	CASSLGMETHEAFF	TGCGCCAGCAGCTTAGGAATGGAAACCCATGAAGCTTTCTTT
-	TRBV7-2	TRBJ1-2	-	CASSLHGAGTIYGYTF	TGTGCCAGCAGCTTACACGGGGCAGGGACCATCTATGGCTACACCTTC
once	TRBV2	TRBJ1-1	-	CASRKGVGPRAFF	TGTGCCAGCAGGAAGGGCGTCGGGCCTAGGGCTTTCTTT
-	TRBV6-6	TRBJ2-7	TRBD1	CASSDTGGPSYEQYF	TGTGCCAGCAGTGATACAGGGGGGCCCTCCTACGAGCAGTACTTC